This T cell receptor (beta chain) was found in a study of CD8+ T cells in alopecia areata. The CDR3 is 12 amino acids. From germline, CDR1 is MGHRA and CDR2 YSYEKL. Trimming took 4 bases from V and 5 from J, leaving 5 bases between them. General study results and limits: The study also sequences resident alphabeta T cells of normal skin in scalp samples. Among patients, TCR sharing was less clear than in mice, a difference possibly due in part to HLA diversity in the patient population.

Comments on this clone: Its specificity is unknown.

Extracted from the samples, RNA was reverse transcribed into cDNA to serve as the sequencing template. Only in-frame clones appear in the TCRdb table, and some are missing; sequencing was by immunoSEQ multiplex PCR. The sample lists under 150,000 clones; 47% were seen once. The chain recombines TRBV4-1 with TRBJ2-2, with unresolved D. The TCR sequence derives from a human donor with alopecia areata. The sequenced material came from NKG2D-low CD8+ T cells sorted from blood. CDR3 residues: CASSPSTGELFF. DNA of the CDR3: TGCGCCAGCAGCCCGTCTACCGGGGAGCTGTTTTTT.